The 26 T cell receptor beta chains below come from one sample, sequenced in a study of blood T cell repertoires in COVID-19. Sequencing was performed with immunoSEQ multiplex PCR; in TCRdb, only in-frame clones are kept and a portion is missing. The top ten hold around 2.5% of the sample, which has a few hundred thousand clones, about 91% seen once. Sequencing input: peripheral blood. Receptor source: a person aged 18 to 35 with COVID-19, enrolled during active disease.

This clone was seen just once. The chain has TRBV27 and TRBJ2-3, with 10 bases matching TRBD2. The CDR3 is 21 amino acids. Germline CDR1 reads MNHEY; CDR2 reads SMNVEV (reference sequence). The junction had 23 bases not matched to a gene; V was cut back by 5 bases and J by 3 bases. CDR3 protein: CASSTGLALKGWLKGTDTQYF. The CDR3 region has the DNA TGTGCCAGCAGTACGGGACTAGCGTTGAAGGGTTGGTTGAAGGGGACAGATACGCAGTATTTT.

The chain recombines TRBV5-1 with TRBJ2-1, with TRBD1 matching over 7 bases. J lost 6 bases, V lost 2 bases, and 17 bases had no gene match. The germline CDR1 and CDR2 sequences are SGHRS and YFSETQ. This CDR3 contains 18 residues. Here the CDR3 reads CASSFLGGAVDVSNEQFF. Here the CDR3 DNA reads TGCGCCAGCAGCTTTCTAGGGGGCGCGGTAGATGTGTCCAATGAGCAGTTCTTC. Variable domain in full (rest from reference TRBV5-1 and TRBJ2-1): KAGVTQTPRYLIKTRGQQVTLSCSPISGHRSVSWYQQTPGQGLQFLFEYFSETQRNKGNFPGRFSGRQFSNSRSEMNVSTLELGDSALYLCASSFLGGAVDVSNEQFFGPGTRLTVL.

The chain recombines TRBV10-3 with TRBJ2-7; D perhaps matches TRBD2 (5 bases). This CDR3 has 14 amino acids. With 6 bases removed from V and 3 bases from J, the gap between germline ends came to 15 bases. Germline V lookup: CDR1 ENHRY, CDR2 SYGVKD. CDR3 sequence (DNA): TGTGCCATCAGCCCTACCGGGGTGAGCTACGAGCAGTACTTC. This encodes CAISPTGVSYEQYF.

The J gene is TRBJ2-4, the V gene TRBV7-6; 7 bases map to TRBD1. Trimming removed 6 bases from V and 2 bases from J; junction bases left unmatched: 13. Germline-derived CDR1 and CDR2 are SGHVS and FNYEAQ. The CDR3 spans 17 residues. The CDR3 loop reads CASRGRDSGEPKNIQYF. The CDR3 region has the DNA TGTGCCAGCAGAGGTCGGGACAGTGGAGAACCCAAAAACATTCAGTACTTC.

The chain recombines TRBV10-3 with TRBJ2-5, with 10 bases matching TRBD1. The CDR3 consists of 14 residues. J was trimmed by 5 bases and V by 6 bases; bases with no gene match: 6. Germline CDR1 reads ENHRY; CDR2 reads SYGVKD. The CDR3, as DNA: TGTGCCATCAGCGGACAGGGGGTAGGTGAGACCCAGTACTTC. This translates into CAISGQGVGETQYF.

The CDR3, as DNA: TGTGCCAGCAGCTTAGCGGAGGCGGAAAGAGGGTCACCCCTCCACTTT. Encoded protein: CASSLAEAERGSPLHF. The V call is TRBV7-9, the J call TRBJ1-6; D gene unclear. V was trimmed by 0 bases and J by 10 bases, leaving 16 bases between them. This CDR3 has 16 amino acids. The germline gives CDR1 SEHNR, CDR2 FQNEAQ (reference sequence).

The chain uses TRBV29-1 and TRBJ2-7; maybe TRBD1 (6 bases). The ends were cut back, 1 base at V and 2 bases at J, with 9 bases in the middle. The CDR3 length is 13 residues. CDR1 and CDR2 (germline): SQVTM, ANQGSEA. CDR3 protein: CSVEGRGTYEQYF. CDR3 nucleotide sequence: TGCAGCGTTGAAGGCAGGGGTACCTACGAGCAGTACTTC.

The V gene is TRBV7-8, the J gene TRBJ2-3, with a tentative D call TRBD2 (7 bases). The CDR3 extends over 17 amino acids. CDR1 is SGHVS, CDR2 FQNEAQ, per germline. V lost 1 base and J lost 1, with 15 bases in between. CDR3 residues: CASSLEAGGGGTDTQYF. The CDR3 nucleotides read TGTGCCAGCAGCTTAGAGGCGGGCGGGGGCGGCACAGATACGCAGTATTTT. Full variable domain (missing parts from reference TRBV7-8 and TRBJ2-3): GAGVSQSPRYKVAKRGQDVALRCDPISGHVSLFWYQQALGQGPEFLTYFQNEAQLDKSGLPSDRFFAERPEGSVSTLKIQRTQQEDSAVYLCASSLEAGGGGTDTQYFGPGTRLTVL.

The rearrangement links TRBV11-2 to TRBJ2-3; 15 bases match TRBD2. CDR3 length equals 18 residues. After removal of 3 bases from V and 1 base from J, the junction contained 5 bases not matched to a gene. In germline, CDR1 is SGHAT, CDR2 FQNNGV. The CDR3 region has the DNA TGTGCCAGCAGCTTGGGACTAGCGGGAGGACTGGGCACAGATACGCAGTATTTT. This codes for CASSLGLAGGLGTDTQYF.

The chain couples TRBV12-3 or TRBV12-4 to TRBJ2-1; D is perhaps TRBD2 (6 bases). Trimming shortened V by 2 bases and J by 10 bases, and 12 bases separated the two germline ends. The CDR3 is 13 amino acids. The CDR3 loop is CASSLRAGGEQFF. The CDR3 nucleotides are TGTGCCAGCAGTTTAAGGGCAGGAGGGGAGCAGTTCTTC.

The genes are TRBV19 and TRBJ2-2; D uncertain. The CDR3 contains 13 residues. Trimming took 5 bases from V and 5 from J, leaving 9 bases between them. The V gene's germline CDR1 is LNHDA and CDR2 SQIVND (reference sequence). The CDR3 DNA is TGTGCCAGTAGTTCACAGTCAACCGGGGAGCTGTTTTTT. Its translation: CASSSQSTGELFF.

The V and J genes are TRBV9 and TRBJ1-2; D might be TRBD1 (6 bases). Germline CDR1 SGDLS, CDR2 YYNGEE. The V gene lost 5 bases and the J gene lost 6 bases, with 14 bases spanning the gap. This CDR3 has 13 residues. CDR3 sequence (DNA): TGTGCCAGCAGAGAGGGGGGGCAGGATGGCTACACCTTC. It encodes CASREGGQDGYTF.

This chain connects TRBV6-6 to TRBJ1-1, with 7 bases aligning to TRBD1. The V gene end was trimmed by 5 bases and the J gene end by 3 bases; junction bases not matched to a gene: 3. The CDR3 extends over 13 amino acids. The V gene's germline CDR1 is MNHNY and CDR2 SVGAGI (reference sequence). CDR3 sequence reads: CASSGRGYTEAFF. The CDR3 region has the DNA TGTGCCAGCAGTGGCAGGGGGTACACTGAAGCTTTCTTT.

CDR3 region: CASSQAGGDEPQHF. CDR3 bases: TGCGCCAGCAGCCAAGCAGGGGGCGATGAGCCCCAGCATTTT. The chain combines TRBV4-1 with TRBJ1-5, with 8 bases fitting TRBD1. Looked up from germline, CDR1 is MGHRA and CDR2 is YSYEKL. This CDR3 region has 14 residues. Trimming cost V 1 base and J 8 bases; bases outside gene matches: 4.

The chain links TRBV19 to TRBJ2-1; possibly TRBD1 for D (6 bases). This CDR3 is built from 16 residues. Germline V CDR1 and CDR2: LNHDA, SQIVND (reference sequence). V shed 3 bases and J shed 1 base, with 13 bases lying between them. The CDR3 spells CASSMARGGSYNEQFF. CDR3 DNA sequence: TGTGCCAGTAGTATGGCCAGGGGTGGGTCCTACAATGAGCAGTTCTTC. Together with reference TRBV19 and TRBJ2-1, the CDR3 gives the full variable domain: DGGITQSPKYLFRKEGQNVTLSCEQNLNHDAMYWYRQDPGQGLRLIYYSQIVNDFQKGDIAEGYSVSREKKESFPLTVTSAQKNPTAFYLCASSMARGGSYNEQFFGPGTRLTVL.

V is TRBV7-3 and J is TRBJ2-7; 12 bases line up with TRBD2. Germline trimming cut 5 bases from V and 4 bases from J; bases unmatched to any gene: 15. This CDR3 has 18 amino acids. Germline lookup yields CDR1 SGHTA and CDR2 FQGTGA. The CDR3 bases are TGTGCCAGCAGCCGCCTCGCAACTAGCGGGAGGACCGGTTACGAGCAGTACTTC. Encoded protein: CASSRLATSGRTGYEQYF.

The chain couples TRBV6-2 or TRBV6-3 to TRBJ2-7, with TRBD2 matching over 12 bases. The CDR3 has 14 amino acids. CDR1 and CDR2 (germline): MNHEY, SVGEGT. Trimming at V came to 5 bases and at J to 2 bases, leaving 1 base not matched to a gene. Here the CDR3 reads CASSLAGGPYEQYF. CDR3 nucleotides: TGTGCCAGCAGTCTAGCGGGAGGGCCCTACGAGCAGTACTTC.

The CDR3 region is CASSLGAYLPQHF. DNA of the CDR3: TGTGCCAGCAGCTTGGGGGCGTATCTGCCCCAGCATTTT. This chain links TRBV7-9 with TRBJ1-5, with a tentative D call TRBD1 (6 bases). From germline, CDR1 is SEHNR and CDR2 FQNEAQ (reference sequence). The CDR3 sequence is 13 residues long. V was cut by 3 bases and J by 9 bases, with 12 bases left in between.

The chain carries TRBV4-3 and TRBJ2-2; tentatively, D is TRBD1 (5 bases). CDR3 size: 14 residues. The germline V and J ends were trimmed by 4 bases and 6 bases, with 12 bases remaining between them. Per germline, CDR1 LGHNA and CDR2 YSLEER. CDR3 DNA: TGCGCCAGCAGCCTTCAGGGTCTCTCCGGGGAGCTGTTTTTT. Amino acid sequence: CASSLQGLSGELFF.

The rearrangement links TRBV15 to TRBJ1-1; a weak D match, TRBD1 (6 bases). CDR3 length: 13 residues. Germline V CDR1 and CDR2: LNHNV, YYDKDF (reference sequence). Trimming cost V 6 bases and J 0 bases, with 8 bases left between them. For the CDR3, the DNA is TGTGCCACCAGGACAGGCATGAACACTGAAGCTTTCTTT. Amino acids: CATRTGMNTEAFF.

This rearrangement joins TRBV25-1 to TRBJ2-1, with 10 bases matching TRBD2. This CDR3 comprises 15 residues. CDR1 MGHDK and CDR2 SYGVNS come from the germline V gene. The trim removed 2 bases at V and 9 bases at J, leaving 7 bases unmatched. The CDR3 loop reads CASSEGTSAVVEQFF. CDR3 DNA sequence: TGTGCCAGCAGTGAAGGGACTAGCGCAGTGGTTGAGCAGTTCTTC. The whole variable domain, remainder taken from reference TRBV25-1 and TRBJ2-1, is EADIYQTPRYLVIGTGKKITLECSQTMGHDKMYWYQQDPGMELHLIHYSYGVNSTEKGDLSSESTVSRIRTEHFPLTLESARPSHTSQYLCASSEGTSAVVEQFFGPGTRLTVL.

V usage is TRBV5-6 and J usage is TRBJ2-1; 8 nucleotides agree with TRBD2. Germline CDR1 SGHDT, CDR2 YYEEEE. The CDR3 spans 15 residues. V lost 0 bases to trimming and J lost 2 bases; unmatched junction nucleotides: 1. The CDR3 sequence is CASSLAGLAYNEQFF. The CDR3, as DNA: TGTGCCAGCAGCTTGGCGGGACTAGCCTACAATGAGCAGTTCTTC.

V usage is TRBV5-4 and J usage is TRBJ1-1, with 10 positions matching TRBD1. The junction had 8 bases not matched to a gene; V was cut back by 0 bases and J by 0 bases. The CDR3 length is 18 residues. CDR1 and CDR2 (germline): SGHNT, YYREEE (reference sequence). In DNA form, the CDR3 reads TGTGCCAGCAGCTTGGCCATCGGGACAGGGGTTTTGAACACTGAAGCTTTCTTT. Encoded protein: CASSLAIGTGVLNTEAFF.

The chain is built from TRBV29-1 and TRBJ1-1; D gene ambiguous. The CDR3 sequence is 13 residues long. V lost 6 bases and J lost 3, with 14 bases in between. Germline CDR1 reads SQVTM; CDR2 reads ANQGSEA. In DNA form, the CDR3 reads TGCAGCGTGGACCTCCGGAGGGACACTGAAGCTTTCTTT. This translates into CSVDLRRDTEAFF.

V and J are TRBV29-1 and TRBJ2-1; TRBD2 matches at 10 bases. The CDR3 is 14 amino acids. Germline lookup yields CDR1 SQVTM and CDR2 ANQGSEA. The V and J ends lost 7 bases and 4 bases, in that order; junction bases with no gene match: 7. The CDR3 protein is CSGVLAGVYNEQFF. The CDR3 DNA sequence: TGCAGCGGGGTCCTAGCGGGAGTTTACAATGAGCAGTTCTTC.

The rearrangement joins TRBV2 to TRBJ2-1, with D uncertain. CDR1 and CDR2 from the germline V gene are SNHLY and FYNNEI. This CDR3 has 16 amino acids. The V end lost 5 bases, the J end lost 0 bases, and 14 bases lay between the germline ends. The CDR3 coding sequence is TGTGCCAGCAGTACCCTTCCCCCGAGCTCCTACAATGAGCAGTTCTTC. Its translation is CASSTLPPSSYNEQFF.